These 30 T cell receptor beta chains were sequenced from one sample in a study of shared clonotypes between healthy human individuals. Clones were read by immunoSEQ multiplex PCR, and TCRdb kept only the in-frame ones, dropping some. There are roughly 2.5 million clones in the sample; more than 90% occur only once, and under 0.15% lies in the top ten. The sample consisted of naive CD4+ T cells sorted from blood. As for subset: CD45RA+ positively selected. All receptors derive from a man younger than 30 in good health.

The J gene is TRBJ2-7, the V gene TRBV6-6; D assignment may be TRBD1 or TRBD2 (5 bases each). V dropped 2 bases and J dropped 2 bases, with 16 bases sitting between them. The CDR3 consists of 16 residues. Germline-derived CDR1 and CDR2 are MNHNY and SVGAGI (reference sequence). The CDR3 region has the DNA TGTGCCAGCAGTTACCTGGCAGGGTACGGGGCCTACGAGCAGTACTTC. Translation gives CASSYLAGYGAYEQYF.

The rearrangement joins TRBV9 to TRBJ1-2; possibly TRBD1 for D (6 bases). V was trimmed by 3 bases and J by 5 bases, leaving 23 bases between them. Looked up from germline, CDR1 is SGDLS and CDR2 is YYNGEE. CDR3 length: 17 residues. The CDR3 sequence: CASSGLLNRDKAYGYTF. The CDR3 DNA reads as TGTGCCAGCAGCGGCCTCCTCAATCGGGACAAGGCATATGGCTACACCTTC.

As regards this clone: The junction departs from germline at one end; a sequencing error may be responsible. This rearrangement joins TRBV10-3 to TRBJ2-3, with D perhaps matching TRBD1 or TRBD2 (5 bases each). Germline assignment: CDR1 ENHRY and CDR2 SYGVKD. CDR3 length: 18 residues. The CDR3 loop is CTISGQGKGEESTDTQYF. CDR3 bases: TGTACCATCAGTGGGCAGGGTAAGGGAGAGGAGAGCACAGATACGCAGTATTTT.

J is TRBJ1-1 and V is TRBV11-2; possibly TRBD1 for D (5 bases). V shed 0 bases and J shed 4 bases, with 15 bases lying between them. Germline CDR1 SGHAT, CDR2 FQNNGV. This CDR3 has 16 amino acids. The CDR3 sequence: CASSLERGKVGTEAFF. In DNA, the CDR3 is TGTGCCAGCAGCTTAGAGCGGGGGAAGGTTGGCACTGAAGCTTTCTTT. Combining the CDR3 with reference TRBV11-2 and TRBJ1-1 gives the whole variable domain EAGVAQSPRYKIIEKRQSVAFWCNPISGHATLYWYQQILGQGPKLLIQFQNNGVVDDSQLPKDRFSAERLKGVDSTLKIQPAKLEDSAVYLCASSLERGKVGTEAFFGQGTRLTVV.

The J gene is TRBJ2-5, the V gene TRBV29-1; 7 nucleotides align to TRBD2. J was trimmed by 5 bases and V by 3 bases; bases with no gene match: 9. The CDR3 is 14 residues long. CDR1 is SQVTM, CDR2 ANQGSEA, per germline. The CDR3 DNA sequence: TGCAGCGTTGAGACTAGCAATAGTTACGAGACCCAGTACTTC. Translating gives CSVETSNSYETQYF.

The rearrangement uses TRBV2 and TRBJ1-2; 9 nucleotides match TRBD1. The CDR3 totals 14 residues. CDR1 SNHLY and CDR2 FYNNEI come from the germline V gene. After removal of 6 bases from V and 5 bases from J, the junction contained 7 bases not matched to a gene. CDR3 amino acids: CASSYRGQGYGYTF. CDR3 bases: TGTGCCAGCAGCTACAGGGGGCAGGGTTATGGCTACACCTTC.

The CDR3 loop reads CASSPGTSVHEQFF. CDR3 bases: TGTGCCAGCAGCCCCGGGACTAGCGTGCATGAGCAGTTCTTC. The chain is built from TRBV11-2 and TRBJ2-1; 10 positions match TRBD2. V lost 5 bases and J lost 8; bases outside the gene matches: 6. This CDR3 is 14 amino acids long. Germline CDR1 reads SGHAT; CDR2 reads FQNNGV.

With regard to this clone: The same CDR3 can be traced to other DNA sequences in this sample. This chain uses TRBV5-4 with TRBJ1-2; TRBD1 matches 9 bases. The CDR3 sequence is 13 residues long. V lost 4 bases to trimming and J lost 5 bases; unmatched junction nucleotides: 3. From germline, CDR1 is SGHNT and CDR2 YYREEE (reference sequence). The CDR3 loop is CASSPDRGYGYTF. The CDR3 DNA is TGTGCCAGCAGCCCCGACAGGGGGTATGGCTACACCTTC.

As to this clone: Other DNA sequences in the same sample also yield this CDR3. The chain links TRBV15 to TRBJ1-1; perhaps TRBD1 as D (6 bases). Germline loops: CDR1 LNHNV, CDR2 YYDKDF (reference sequence). V lost 0 bases to trimming and J lost 0 bases, with 8 bases between them. The CDR3 is made up of 15 amino acids. The chain's CDR3 is CATSRDQGLNTEAFF. The CDR3 DNA reads as TGTGCCACCAGCAGAGATCAGGGGCTGAACACTGAAGCTTTCTTT.

The chain couples TRBV6-5 to TRBJ2-7, with 7 bases matching TRBD2. CDR3 length equals 15 residues. Germline CDR1 is MNHEY and CDR2 is SVGAGI. V shed 6 bases and J 2 bases; nucleotides not matched to a gene: 10. The CDR3 sequence: CASSYKPGLPYEQYF. In DNA form, the CDR3 reads TGTGCCAGCAGCTATAAACCGGGACTACCCTACGAGCAGTACTTC.

The CDR3 DNA is TGTGCCAGCAGTGACTGGGGGGTCCCAGCTAACTATGGCTACACCTTC. Protein product: CASSDWGVPANYGYTF. The chain uses TRBV6-4 and TRBJ1-2; D is possibly TRBD1 (5 bases). This CDR3 has 16 amino acids. V lost 1 base and J 0 bases, leaving 12 bases between the germline ends. In germline, CDR1 is MRHNA, CDR2 SNTAGT.

This chain joins TRBV20-1 and TRBJ2-5; D is uncertain. Judging by the DNA end, TRBJ2-7 fits better; the J call may be wrong. The CDR3 runs 11 residues. Per germline, CDR1 DFQATT and CDR2 SNEGSKA (reference sequence). The DNA of the CDR3 is TGCAGTGCTTTAGGGTCCTACGAGCAGTACTTC. It yields the protein CSALGSYEQYF.

This chain connects TRBV7-9 to TRBJ2-1, with D uncertain. CDR1 and CDR2 (germline): SEHNR, FQNEAQ (reference sequence). The CDR3 is 14 amino acids. V was trimmed by 7 bases and J by 4 bases, leaving 14 bases between them. As DNA, the CDR3 is TGTGCCAGCAAACCACAGACCCTATACAATGAGCAGTTCTTC. Its protein is CASKPQTLYNEQFF. Drawing the rest from reference TRBV7-9 and TRBJ2-1, the complete variable domain is DTGVSQNPRHKITKRGQNVTFRCDPISEHNRLYWYRQTLGQGPEFLTYFQNEAQLEKSRLLSDRFSAERPKGSFSTLEIQRTEQGDSAMYLCASKPQTLYNEQFFGPGTRLTVL.

The count of this clone is one. CDR3 nucleotides: TGCACCAGCAGCCACATCCCGGGACTAGCGGGAGGTTGGGGCACAGATACGCAGTATTTT. Amino acid sequence: CTSSHIPGLAGGWGTDTQYF. V gene TRBV1 combines with J gene TRBJ2-3; TRBD2, as called in the table, went unchecked against the DNA. TRBV1 is recorded as a pseudogene. The CDR3 totals 20 residues.

The rearrangement uses TRBV28 and TRBJ1-4, with TRBD1 as a possible D gene (5 bases). V was clipped by 1 base and J by 8 bases, with 11 bases between them. This CDR3 has 14 residues. The V gene's germline CDR1 is MDHEN and CDR2 SYDVKM. The CDR3 reads CASSLSGTGEKLFF. The DNA for the CDR3 is TGTGCCAGCAGTTTATCGGGGACGGGCGAAAAACTGTTTTTT.

The rearrangement uses TRBV6-5 and TRBJ2-5, with TRBD1 as a possible D gene (6 bases). CDR1 and CDR2 from the germline V gene are MNHEY and SVGAGI. Between the trimmed V and J ends, which lost 6 bases and 1 base, there was a span of 12 bases. The CDR3 runs 14 residues. The CDR3 reads CASSPDRPQETQYF. The CDR3 nucleotides are TGTGCCAGCAGCCCAGACAGGCCCCAAGAGACCCAGTACTTC.

V and J are TRBV11-1 and TRBJ2-1, with 10 bases fitting TRBD2. Looked up from germline, CDR1 is SGHAT and CDR2 is FQDESV (reference sequence). V shed 4 bases and J 8 bases; nucleotides not matched to a gene: 11. The CDR3 extends over 16 amino acids. In DNA form, the CDR3 reads TGTGCCAGCAGCTCCTTAGCGGGGGGAGGGATCTATGAGCAGTTCTTC. It specifies CASSSLAGGGIYEQFF.

This chain joins TRBV7-2 and TRBJ2-5; D remains unclear. In germline, CDR1 is SGHTA, CDR2 FQGNSA. Trimming removed 3 bases from V and 7 bases from J, with 21 bases in between. This CDR3 comprises 16 residues. The CDR3 here is CASSFNQADEKGTQYF. CDR3 nucleotides: TGTGCCAGCAGCTTTAATCAGGCGGACGAGAAGGGGACCCAGTACTTC.

The gene calls are TRBV11-2 and TRBJ2-2, with D perhaps matching TRBD2 (6 bases). Trimming left V 4 bases short and J 1 base short, with 10 bases between. Germline CDR1 SGHAT, CDR2 FQNNGV. The CDR3 consists of 15 residues. The CDR3 region is CASSWTGGNTGELFF. Here the CDR3 DNA reads TGTGCCAGCAGCTGGACCGGGGGGAACACCGGGGAGCTGTTTTTT.

This clone was seen only once. The CDR3 is CASSPGDSRNEKLFF. The CDR3 DNA sequence: TGCGCCAGCAGCCCTGGGGACAGCCGTAATGAAAAACTGTTTTTT. This chain links TRBV5-1 with TRBJ1-4, with 7 bases lining up with TRBD1. The V segment lost 4 bases and the J segment 4 bases; nucleotides outside the gene matches: 7. CDR3 size: 15 residues. Germline CDR1 is SGHRS and CDR2 is YFSETQ.

The V and J genes are TRBV6-5 and TRBJ2-7; tentatively, D is TRBD2 (6 bases). V was clipped by 6 bases and J by 0 bases, with 15 bases between them. The CDR3 has 15 amino acids. Germline-derived CDR1 and CDR2 are MNHEY and SVGAGI. The CDR3 DNA follows: TGTGCCAGCAGGCGGCTAGCGCTTAGCTCCTACGAGCAGTACTTC. This codes for CASRRLALSSYEQYF.

Worth noting for this clone: The sample contains more than one DNA sequence encoding this CDR3. The chain is built from TRBV6-5 and TRBJ2-5; D may be TRBD2 (5 bases). Trimming took 3 bases from V and 5 from J, leaving 13 bases between them. The CDR3 has 14 amino acids. Looked up from germline, CDR1 is MNHEY and CDR2 is SVGAGI. CDR3 residues: CASSYVAGGETQYF. The DNA of the CDR3 is TGTGCCAGCAGTTATGTAGCAGGCGGGGAGACCCAGTACTTC.

The chain recombines TRBV11-3 with TRBJ2-2; D uncertain. The CDR3 sequence is 16 residues long. The V gene lost 5 bases and the J gene lost 0 bases, with 13 bases spanning the gap. Germline CDR1 reads SGHNT; CDR2 reads YENEEA. The CDR3 DNA is TGTGCCAGCAGCCATCGTGGACCGACGAACACCGGGGAGCTGTTTTTT. Protein product: CASSHRGPTNTGELFF.

This sequence joins TRBV4-1 and TRBJ2-2; the D gene is possibly TRBD1 (7 bases). The germline gives CDR1 MGHRA, CDR2 YSYEKL. The CDR3 spans 16 residues. V gave up 4 bases and J gave up 5 bases, with 17 bases separating them. The CDR3 spells CASSPGTAGTTGELFF. Here the CDR3 DNA reads TGCGCCAGCAGCCCAGGGACAGCCGGGACTACCGGGGAGCTGTTTTTT.

The V gene is TRBV2, the J gene TRBJ2-3; no clear D gene. The CDR3 length is 13 residues. The V gene lost 3 bases and the J gene lost 2 bases, with 6 bases spanning the gap. Germline V gene lookup returns CDR1 SNHLY and CDR2 FYNNEI. The CDR3 loop reads CASSDGDTDTQYF. In nucleotides, the CDR3 is TGTGCCAGCAGTGACGGCGACACAGATACGCAGTATTTT.

V gene TRBV7-2 combines with J gene TRBJ2-2; D uncertain. CDR1 and CDR2 from the germline V gene are SGHTA and FQGNSA. Trimming shortened V by 6 bases and J by 4 bases, and 15 bases separated the two germline ends. The CDR3 covers 15 residues. CDR3 coding DNA: TGTGCCAGCAGTCCGCCCAAATGGGCCACCGGGGAGCTGTTTTTT. This sequence encodes CASSPPKWATGELFF.

The chain is built from TRBV5-5 and TRBJ2-2; 7 nucleotides line up with TRBD1. The germline V gene has CDR1 SGHKS and CDR2 YYEKEE (reference sequence). The length of the CDR3 is 15 residues. J lost 2 bases, V lost 4 bases, and 5 bases had no gene match. CDR3 sequence reads: CASSQGQRNTGELFF. Written as DNA, the CDR3 is TGTGCCAGCAGCCAGGGACAGCGTAACACCGGGGAGCTGTTTTTT.

This clone has just one count. The CDR3 bases are TGCGCCAGCGGTGGACAGGGGGCCTACGAGCAGTACTTC. Protein: CASGGQGAYEQYF. The chain uses TRBV5-1 and TRBJ2-7, with 10 bases that match TRBD1. From germline, CDR1 is SGHRS and CDR2 YFSETQ. There are 13 residues in the CDR3. V shed 7 bases and J 2 bases; nucleotides not matched to a gene: 3.

The chain employs TRBV4-1 and TRBJ2-2; D may be TRBD1 (5 bases). The length of the CDR3 is 16 residues. Germline V lookup: CDR1 MGHRA, CDR2 YSYEKL. Trimming removed 6 bases at V and 3 bases at J, with 17 bases between. DNA of the CDR3: TGCGCCAGCAGTCTAACTATCAGGGCGGACACCGGGGAGCTGTTTTTT. This encodes CASSLTIRADTGELFF.

Details on this clone: At one end the junction does not follow the germline gene, possibly because of a read error. Other DNA sequences in this specimen translate into the identical CDR3. This chain connects TRBV18 to TRBJ1-6; D call uncertain. The V gene's germline CDR1 is KGHSH and CDR2 LQKENI. This CDR3 region has 14 residues. The CDR3 sequence: CASSPGSYNSPLHF. CDR3 DNA sequence: TGTGCCAGCTCACCGGGTTCCTATAATTCACCTCTCCACTTT. Full variable domain (missing parts from reference TRBV18 and TRBJ1-6): NAGVMQNPRHLVRRRGQEARLRCSPMKGHSHVYWYRQLPEEGLKFMVYLQKENIIDESGMPKERFSAEFPKEGPSILRIQQVVRGDSAAYFCASSPGSYNSPLHFGNGTRLTVT.